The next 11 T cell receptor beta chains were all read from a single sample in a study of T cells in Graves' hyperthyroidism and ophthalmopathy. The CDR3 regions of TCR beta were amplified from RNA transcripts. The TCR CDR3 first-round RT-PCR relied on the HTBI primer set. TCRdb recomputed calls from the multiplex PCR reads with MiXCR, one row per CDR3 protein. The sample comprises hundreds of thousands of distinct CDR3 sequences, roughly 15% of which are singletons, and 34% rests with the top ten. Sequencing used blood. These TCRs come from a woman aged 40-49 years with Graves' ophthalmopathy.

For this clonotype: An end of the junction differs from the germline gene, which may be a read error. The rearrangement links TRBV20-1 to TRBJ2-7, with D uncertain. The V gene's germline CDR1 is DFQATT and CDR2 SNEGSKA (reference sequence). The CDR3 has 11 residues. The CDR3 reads CSARRPSEQSF. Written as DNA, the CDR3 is TGCAGTGCTAGAAGGCCCAGCGAGCAGTCCTTC.

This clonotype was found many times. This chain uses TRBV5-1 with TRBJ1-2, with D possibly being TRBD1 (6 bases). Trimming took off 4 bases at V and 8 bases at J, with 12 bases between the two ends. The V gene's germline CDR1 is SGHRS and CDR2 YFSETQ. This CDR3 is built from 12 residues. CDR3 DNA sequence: TGCGCCAGCAGCGAAGACAGGTTCGGCTACACCTTC. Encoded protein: CASSEDRFGYTF.

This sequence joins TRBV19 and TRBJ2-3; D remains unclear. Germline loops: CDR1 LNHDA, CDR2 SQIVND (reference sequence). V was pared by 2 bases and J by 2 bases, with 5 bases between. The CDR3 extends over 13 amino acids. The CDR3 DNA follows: TGTGCCAGTAGTATACTTGTCACAGATACGCAGTATTTT. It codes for CASSILVTDTQYF.

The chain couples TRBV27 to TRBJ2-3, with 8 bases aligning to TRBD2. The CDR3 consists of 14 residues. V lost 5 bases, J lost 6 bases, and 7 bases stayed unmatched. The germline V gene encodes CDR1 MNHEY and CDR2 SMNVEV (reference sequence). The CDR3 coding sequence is TGTGCCAGCAGTATCGGACTAGCAACCGATACGCAGTATTTT. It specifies CASSIGLATDTQYF.

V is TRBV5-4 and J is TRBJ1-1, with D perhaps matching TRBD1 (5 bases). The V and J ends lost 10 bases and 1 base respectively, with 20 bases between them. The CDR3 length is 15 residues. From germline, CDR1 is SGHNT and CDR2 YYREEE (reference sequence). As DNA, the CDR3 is TGTGCCGGAACCCGTAGGGGCGAGAAGAACACTGAAGCTTTCTTT. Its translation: CAGTRRGEKNTEAFF.

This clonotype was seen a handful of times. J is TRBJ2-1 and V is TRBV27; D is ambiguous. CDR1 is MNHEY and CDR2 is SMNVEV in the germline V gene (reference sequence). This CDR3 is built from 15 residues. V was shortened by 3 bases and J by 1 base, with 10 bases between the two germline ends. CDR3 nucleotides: TGTGCCAGCAGTTTCTTCGCAGGTTCCTACAATGAGCAGTTCTTC. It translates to CASSFFAGSYNEQFF.

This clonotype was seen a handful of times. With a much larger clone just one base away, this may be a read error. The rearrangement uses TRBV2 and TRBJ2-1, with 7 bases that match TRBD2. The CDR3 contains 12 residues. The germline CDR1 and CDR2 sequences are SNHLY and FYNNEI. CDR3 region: CAGRRERGEQFF. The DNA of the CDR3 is TGTGCCGGCAGGCGGGAGCGTGGTGAGCAGTTCTTC.

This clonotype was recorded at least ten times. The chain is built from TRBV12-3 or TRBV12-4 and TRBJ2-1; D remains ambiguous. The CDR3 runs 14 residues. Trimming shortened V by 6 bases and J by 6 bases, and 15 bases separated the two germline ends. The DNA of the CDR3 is TGTGCCAGCAGATCCCAGGAACGGTTCAATGAGCAGTTCTTC. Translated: CASRSQERFNEQFF.

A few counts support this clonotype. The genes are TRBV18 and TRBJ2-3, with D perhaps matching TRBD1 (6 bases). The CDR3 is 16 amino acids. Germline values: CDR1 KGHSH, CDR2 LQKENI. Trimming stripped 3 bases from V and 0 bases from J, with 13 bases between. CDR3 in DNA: TGTGCCAGCTCACCCGTAGGACAGAGTAGCACAGATACGCAGTATTTT. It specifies CASSPVGQSSTDTQYF.

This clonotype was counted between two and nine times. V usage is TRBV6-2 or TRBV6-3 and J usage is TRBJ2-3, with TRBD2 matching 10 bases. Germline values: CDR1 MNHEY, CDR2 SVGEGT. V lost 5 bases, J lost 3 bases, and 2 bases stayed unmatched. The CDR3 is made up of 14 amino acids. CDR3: CASSSGGETDTQYF. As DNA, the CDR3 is TGTGCCAGCAGTAGCGGGGGGGAAACAGATACGCAGTATTTT.

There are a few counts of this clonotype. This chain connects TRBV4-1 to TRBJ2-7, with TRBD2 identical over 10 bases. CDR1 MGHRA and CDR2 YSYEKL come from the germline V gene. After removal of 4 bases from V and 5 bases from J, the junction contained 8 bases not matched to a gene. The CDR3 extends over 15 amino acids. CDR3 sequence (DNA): TGCGCCAGCAGCCTGCTAGCGGGAGTGGGGAACGAGCAGTACTTC. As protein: CASSLLAGVGNEQYF.